The sequence of this TCR beta chain was determined in a study of CD8+CD57+ T cells in acquired aplastic anemia. Study-wide context: When averaged, DNA from sorted CD4+ and CD8+ cells came to approximately 3.2 ug. Healthy donors gave approximately 10 million reads on average for CD4+ cells.

Notes on the study in general: Twenty-nine shared CD8+ CDR3s appeared highly expressed within patients' immunodominant clones. Statistical testing detected no significant gap in CD8+ Simpson's diversity between patients and controls.

Genomic DNA, serving as template, underwent TCR beta VDJ and CDR3 profiling. Each CDR3 protein gets one entry after TCRdb re-called the reads with MiXCR. The profile shows around 190,000 distinct CDR3 sequences, about half of them singletons. Notes on this clonotype: The antigen remains undetermined. A junction end diverges from the germline sequence, so it may reflect a read error.

Germline V gene sequence: CDR1 SGHTA, CDR2 FQGTGA. The CDR3 runs 14 residues. The receptor comes from a human donor in good health, serving as a control. Material: sorted CD4+, CD8+, or CD8+CD57+ T cells (not recorded which) from PBMCs. This chain joins TRBV7-3 and TRBJ2-1, with a possible D match to TRBD2 (6 bases). The CDR3 loop reads CASSFHGSVTEQFF. CDR3 nucleotides: TGTGCCAGTAGCTTTCACGGGAGTGTGACTGAGCAGTTCTTC.